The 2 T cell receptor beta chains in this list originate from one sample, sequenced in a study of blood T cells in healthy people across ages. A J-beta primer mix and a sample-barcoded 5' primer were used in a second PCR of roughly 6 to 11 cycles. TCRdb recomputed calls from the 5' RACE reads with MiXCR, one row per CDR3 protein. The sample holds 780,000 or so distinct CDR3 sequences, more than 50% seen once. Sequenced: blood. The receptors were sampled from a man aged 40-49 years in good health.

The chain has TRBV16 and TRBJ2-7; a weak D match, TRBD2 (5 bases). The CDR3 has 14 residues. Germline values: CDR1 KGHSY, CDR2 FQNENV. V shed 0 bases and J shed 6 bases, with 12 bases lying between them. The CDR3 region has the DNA TGTGCCAGCAGCCAATCGAAGGGCGGAGGCGAGCAGTACTTC. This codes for CASSQSKGGGEQYF.

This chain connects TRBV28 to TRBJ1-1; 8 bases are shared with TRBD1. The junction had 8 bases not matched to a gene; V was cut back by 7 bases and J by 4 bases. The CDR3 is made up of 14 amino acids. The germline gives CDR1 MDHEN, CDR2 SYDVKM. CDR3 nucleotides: TGTGCCAGCATCGCGACGGACAGGGCCACTGAAGCTTTCTTT. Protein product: CASIATDRATEAFF.